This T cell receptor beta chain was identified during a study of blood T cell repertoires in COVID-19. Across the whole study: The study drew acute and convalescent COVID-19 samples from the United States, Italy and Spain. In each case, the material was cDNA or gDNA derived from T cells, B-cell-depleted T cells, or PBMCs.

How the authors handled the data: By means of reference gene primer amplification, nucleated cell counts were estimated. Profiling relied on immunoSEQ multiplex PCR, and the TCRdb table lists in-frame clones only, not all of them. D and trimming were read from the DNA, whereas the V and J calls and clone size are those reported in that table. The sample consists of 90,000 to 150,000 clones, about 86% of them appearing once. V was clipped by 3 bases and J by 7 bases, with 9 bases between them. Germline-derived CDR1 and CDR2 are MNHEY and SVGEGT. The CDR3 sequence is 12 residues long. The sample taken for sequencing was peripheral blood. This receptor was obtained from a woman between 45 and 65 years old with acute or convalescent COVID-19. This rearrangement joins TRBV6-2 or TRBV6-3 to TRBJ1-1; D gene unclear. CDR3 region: CASSYNAFEAFF. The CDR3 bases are TGTGCCAGCAGTTATAATGCGTTTGAAGCTTTCTTT.